What follows are 22 T cell receptor beta chains derived from one specimen sequenced in a study of control samples from healthy donors and cancer patients. Measured with immunoSEQ multiplex PCR; TCRdb has only the in-frame clones, and not every one. The repertoire holds 100,000 to 150,000 clones, approximately 94% seen once, with roughly 4% in the top ten. The sample taken for sequencing was blood. The receptor source for this set is a man aged 25 to 40 in good health.

This clone was detected only a few times. The chain is built from TRBV2 and TRBJ2-7, with D perhaps TRBD2 (5 bases). Trimming took off 2 bases at V and 6 bases at J, with 11 bases between the two ends. The CDR3 runs to 13 residues. CDR1 and CDR2 (germline): SNHLY, FYNNEI. The CDR3 protein is CASSERPGIEQYF. CDR3 coding DNA: TGTGCCAGCAGTGAAAGACCCGGGATCGAGCAGTACTTC.

CDR3 coding DNA: TGTGCCAGCAGCTTGGCGGTAGCGGGGGGTGGCTACGAGCAGTACTTC. Translated, it gives CASSLAVAGGGYEQYF. The chain couples TRBV5-5 to TRBJ2-7, with 10 nucleotides matching TRBD2. The CDR3 consists of 16 residues. The junction had 6 bases not matched to a gene; V was cut back by 0 bases and J by 3 bases. The germline gives CDR1 SGHKS, CDR2 YYEKEE (reference sequence).

This clone was detected only once. The chain carries TRBV2 and TRBJ2-7, with no clear D. The germline V gene has CDR1 SNHLY and CDR2 FYNNEI. V was pared by 6 bases and J by 9 bases, with 15 bases between. The CDR3 extends over 12 amino acids. This CDR3 is CASRPSNVGQYF. As DNA, the CDR3 is TGTGCCAGCAGGCCCTCCAACGTCGGGCAGTACTTC.

The gene calls are TRBV5-5 and TRBJ1-1; D not resolved. Germline CDR1 SGHKS, CDR2 YYEKEE (reference sequence). The CDR3 consists of 14 residues. Trimming removed 0 bases from V and 0 bases from J, with 6 bases in between. The CDR3 sequence is CASSLGQVNTEAFF. The DNA of the CDR3 is TGTGCCAGCAGCTTGGGACAAGTGAACACTGAAGCTTTCTTT.

The chain has TRBV6-5 and TRBJ1-6, with D unclear. Germline loops: CDR1 MNHEY, CDR2 SVGAGI. The CDR3 is 14 amino acids. Trimming left V 6 bases short and J 0 bases short, with 6 bases between. The CDR3 DNA sequence: TGTGCCAGCAGGCTGGACTCCTATAATTCACCCCTCCACTTT. Amino acids: CASRLDSYNSPLHF.

The V call is TRBV11-2, the J call TRBJ1-4; D not resolved. CDR1 is SGHAT, CDR2 FQNNGV, per germline. V lost 1 base to trimming and J lost 0 bases, with 6 bases between them. The CDR3 has 15 residues. The CDR3 sequence is CASSLVQATNEKLFF. The CDR3, as DNA: TGTGCCAGCAGCTTAGTCCAGGCAACTAATGAAAAACTGTTTTTT.

The chain has TRBV6-5 and TRBJ2-3; TRBD2 matches at 7 bases. CDR3 length: 10 amino acids. Germline CDR1 is MNHEY and CDR2 is SVGAGI. V gave up 10 bases and J gave up 11 bases; unmatched junction bases: 6. CDR3 DNA sequence: TGTGCCACCTTGACGGGGGGGCAGTATTTT. Translating gives CATLTGGQYF.

The chain has TRBV30 and TRBJ1-2; possible D gene TRBD1, 5 bases. Germline assignment: CDR1 GTSNPN and CDR2 SVGIG (reference sequence). Trimming took off 7 bases at V and 4 bases at J, with 16 bases between the two ends. The CDR3 spans 13 residues. CDR3 loop: CASWKTAAYGYTF. The CDR3 region has the DNA TGTGCCTCCTGGAAGACAGCCGCCTATGGCTACACCTTC.

This chain uses TRBV6-2 or TRBV6-3 with TRBJ2-5, with 7 bases matching TRBD1. Looked up from germline, CDR1 is MNHEY and CDR2 is SVGEGT. This CDR3 contains 13 residues. J was trimmed by 2 bases and V by 5 bases; bases with no gene match: 2. In nucleotides, the CDR3 is TGTGCCAGCAGTCCGACAGGGCAAGAGACCCAGTACTTC. Protein: CASSPTGQETQYF.

V is TRBV27 and J is TRBJ2-1; possibly TRBD2 for D (6 bases). CDR1 and CDR2 (germline): MNHEY, SMNVEV (reference sequence). This CDR3 contains 16 residues. With 6 bases removed from V and 6 bases from J, the gap between germline ends came to 21 bases. The CDR3 region has the DNA TGTGCCAGCAGCCTCGGCGGGGTTTTTGGGGGCAATGAGCAGTTCTTC. The encoded protein is CASSLGGVFGGNEQFF.

This sequence joins TRBV11-2 and TRBJ1-3; perhaps TRBD1 as D (5 bases). The CDR3 spans 15 residues. Germline V CDR1 and CDR2: SGHAT, FQNNGV. Trimming left V 4 bases short and J 8 bases short, with 18 bases between. The chain's CDR3 is CASSSHRGGADTIYF. DNA of the CDR3: TGTGCCAGCAGCTCCCATCGGGGAGGGGCCGACACCATATATTTT. Supplemented by reference TRBV11-2 and TRBJ1-3, the full variable domain reads EAGVAQSPRYKIIEKRQSVAFWCNPISGHATLYWYQQILGQGPKLLIQFQNNGVVDDSQLPKDRFSAERLKGVDSTLKIQPAKLEDSAVYLCASSSHRGGADTIYFGEGSWLTVV.

This clone occurred once. V usage is TRBV9 and J usage is TRBJ2-1, with 7 bases lining up with TRBD1. V trimming: 3 bases; J trimming: 0 bases; junction bases outside the gene matches: 6. The CDR3 consists of 16 residues. CDR1 and CDR2 from the germline V gene are SGDLS and YYNGEE. CDR3 sequence (DNA): TGTGCCAGCAGCGCGCGGACAGGATTCTCCTACAATGAGCAGTTCTTC. This translates into CASSARTGFSYNEQFF.

The chain carries TRBV5-8 and TRBJ2-7; D possibly corresponds to TRBD2 (6 bases). Trimming took off 0 bases at V and 3 bases at J, with 13 bases between the two ends. Germline lookup yields CDR1 SGHTS and CDR2 YDEGEE. This CDR3 has 15 amino acids. As DNA, the CDR3 is TGTGCCAGCAGCTTGGTAATGGAGGGAGGCTACGAGCAGTACTTC. Amino acid sequence: CASSLVMEGGYEQYF.

The chain has TRBV28 and TRBJ1-5, with D tentatively TRBD1 (6 bases). Trimming shortened V by 6 bases and J by 7 bases, and 10 bases separated the two germline ends. Germline V gene sequence: CDR1 MDHEN, CDR2 SYDVKM. The CDR3 sequence is 12 residues long. The CDR3 protein is CASSPRGQPQHF. CDR3 DNA sequence: TGTGCCAGCAGCCCGAGGGGGCAGCCCCAGCATTTT. Filled out from reference TRBV28 and TRBJ1-5, the complete variable domain reads DVKVTQSSRYLVKRTGEKVFLECVQDMDHENMFWYRQDPGLGLRLIYFSYDVKMKEKGDIPEGYSVSREKKERFSLILESASTNQTSMYLCASSPRGQPQHFGDGTRLSIL.

The chain employs TRBV4-3 and TRBJ2-7; D unclear. V was cut by 2 bases and J by 6 bases, with 17 bases left in between. CDR1 is LGHNA, CDR2 YSLEER, per germline. The CDR3 is 15 residues long. CDR3 DNA sequence: TGCGCCAGCAGCCAACTCTGGACCTCCTGGAGCGAGCAGTACTTC. The encoded protein is CASSQLWTSWSEQYF.

This clone was detected once. The rearrangement joins TRBV19 to TRBJ1-5; no firm D call. There are 14 residues in the CDR3. V dropped 7 bases and J dropped 0 bases, with 10 bases sitting between them. Per the germline V gene, CDR1 is LNHDA and CDR2 is SQIVND (reference sequence). The CDR3 coding sequence is TGTGCCAGTACGGGTCAATATAGCAATCAGCCCCAGCATTTT. It is translated as CASTGQYSNQPQHF.

The chain employs TRBV6-5 and TRBJ2-7, with TRBD1 matching 9 bases. The CDR3 totals 13 residues. Germline loops: CDR1 MNHEY, CDR2 SVGAGI. V shed 4 bases, J shed 5 bases, and the junction held 3 bases outside the gene matches. The CDR3 loop is CASSWDREDEQYF. In DNA form, the CDR3 reads TGTGCCAGCAGTTGGGACAGGGAGGACGAGCAGTACTTC.

This rearrangement joins TRBV19 to TRBJ1-1; D not resolved. The germline V gene has CDR1 LNHDA and CDR2 SQIVND (reference sequence). The CDR3 loop spans 16 amino acids. Trimming took 6 bases from V and 1 from J, leaving 18 bases between them. The CDR3 nucleotides are TGTGCCAGTAGGACCGCAGGCAGGTCGGCGAACACTGAAGCTTTCTTT. Translation: CASRTAGRSANTEAFF.

This clone has just one count. The chain links TRBV11-2 to TRBJ1-5; 7 positions agree with TRBD1. The length of the CDR3 is 14 residues. V trimming: 6 bases; J trimming: 7 bases; junction bases outside the gene matches: 9. Per the germline V gene, CDR1 is SGHAT and CDR2 is FQNNGV. The CDR3 sequence is CASSRTGVEQPQHF. The CDR3 coding sequence is TGTGCCAGCAGTCGTACAGGGGTTGAGCAGCCCCAGCATTTT. The whole variable domain, filled in from reference TRBV11-2 and TRBJ1-5, reads EAGVAQSPRYKIIEKRQSVAFWCNPISGHATLYWYQQILGQGPKLLIQFQNNGVVDDSQLPKDRFSAERLKGVDSTLKIQPAKLEDSAVYLCASSRTGVEQPQHFGDGTRLSIL.

The table lists this clone with a count of one. The rearrangement joins TRBV2 to TRBJ1-5; D remains unclear. CDR3 length equals 15 residues. Trimming pared 2 bases from V and 0 bases from J, leaving 8 bases between. Per the germline V gene, CDR1 is SNHLY and CDR2 is FYNNEI. CDR3 region: CASSEHRVSNQPQHF. CDR3 DNA: TGTGCCAGCAGTGAACACCGGGTTAGCAATCAGCCCCAGCATTTT. The variable domain in full, with the rest retrieved from reference TRBV2 and TRBJ1-5, is EPEVTQTPSHQVTQMGQEVILRCVPISNHLYFYWYRQILGQKVEFLVSFYNNEISEKSEIFDDQFSVERPDGSNFTLKIRSTKLEDSAMYFCASSEHRVSNQPQHFGDGTRLSIL.

The chain uses TRBV5-8 and TRBJ1-6; D ambiguous. The germline V gene has CDR1 SGHTS and CDR2 YDEGEE. The CDR3 sequence is 15 residues long. The germline V and J ends were trimmed by 4 bases and 0 bases, with 8 bases remaining between them. The CDR3 spells CASSTASSYNSPLHF. The CDR3 DNA reads TGTGCCAGCAGCACGGCGAGCTCCTATAATTCACCCCTCCACTTT. The variable domain in full, with the rest retrieved from reference TRBV5-8 and TRBJ1-6, is EAGVTQSPTHLIKTRGQQATLRCSPISGHTSVYWYQQALGLGLQFLLWYDEGEERNRGNFPPRFSGRQFPNYSSELNVNALELEDSALYLCASSTASSYNSPLHFGNGTRLTVT.

CDR3: CASSYNPFYEQYF. In DNA, the CDR3 is TGTGCCAGCAGTTACAACCCCTTCTACGAGCAGTACTTC. The rearrangement joins TRBV6-2 or TRBV6-3 to TRBJ2-7; D is uncertain. Germline assignment: CDR1 MNHEY and CDR2 SVGEGT. This CDR3 spans 13 amino acids. V dropped 2 bases and J dropped 3 bases, with 8 bases sitting between them.